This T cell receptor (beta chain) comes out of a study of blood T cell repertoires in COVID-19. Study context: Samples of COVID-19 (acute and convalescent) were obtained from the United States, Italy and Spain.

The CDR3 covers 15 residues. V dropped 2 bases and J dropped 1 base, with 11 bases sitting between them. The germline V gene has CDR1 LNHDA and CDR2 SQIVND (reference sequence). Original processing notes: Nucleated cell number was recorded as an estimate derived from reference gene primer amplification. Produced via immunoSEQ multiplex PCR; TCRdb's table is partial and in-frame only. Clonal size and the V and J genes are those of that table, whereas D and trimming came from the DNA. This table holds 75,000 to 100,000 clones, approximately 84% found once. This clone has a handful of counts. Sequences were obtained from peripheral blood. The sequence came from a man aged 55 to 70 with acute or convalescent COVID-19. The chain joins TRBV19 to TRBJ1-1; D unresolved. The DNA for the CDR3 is TGTGCCAGTAGTATACGGCACCGGGGGAACACTGAAGCTTTCTTT. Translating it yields CASSIRHRGNTEAFF.